The next 10 T cell receptor beta chains were all read from a single sample in a study of human T cells and chemical hapten exposure. Time point in this sample: pre-sensitization, week 0. Treatment described: therapeutic diphenylcyclopropenone sensitization with weekly scalp DPC. TCRdb re-called the RACE reads with MiXCR, one entry per CDR3 protein. Found here are 270,000 or so distinct CDR3 sequences, about 7.7% of them singletons; the top ten hold 1.2%. Sequenced here: whole blood, sampled in connection with sensitization to the hapten diphenylcyclopropenone (DPC). These receptors were collected from a man between 18 and 29 years old with alopecia areata. Some clones in this sample may be carry-over from other donors' samples.

The chain has TRBV18 and TRBJ2-5; D might be TRBD1 (6 bases). The CDR3 is made up of 13 amino acids. Germline V gene data show CDR1 as KGHSH and CDR2 as LQKENI. Trimming removed 5 bases from V and 4 bases from J, with 11 bases in between. The CDR3 DNA reads as TGTGCCAGCTCAGGCAACAGGGTAGAGACCCAGTACTTC. This codes for CASSGNRVETQYF. Looking up the rest from reference TRBV18 and TRBJ2-5 gives the full variable domain: NAGVMQNPRHLVRRRGQEARLRCSPMKGHSHVYWYRQLPEEGLKFMVYLQKENIIDESGMPKERFSAEFPKEGPSILRIQQVVRGDSAAYFCASSGNRVETQYFGPGTRLLVL.

This clonotype was seen many times. The chain joins TRBV5-1 to TRBJ2-7; D assignment may be TRBD1 or TRBD2 (5 bases each). The CDR3 extends over 13 amino acids. The V end was cut by 4 bases, the J end by 7 bases, with 15 bases between. Germline values: CDR1 SGHRS, CDR2 YFSETQ. The CDR3 DNA reads TGCGCCAGCAGCCCGGGACCCCCGTGGGAGCAGTACGTC. This codes for CASSPGPPWEQYV.

There are many counts of this clonotype. This rearrangement joins TRBV7-9 to TRBJ2-1; no definite D call. The CDR3 consists of 12 residues. CDR1 is SEHNR and CDR2 is FQNEAQ in the germline V gene (reference sequence). V lost 1 base and J 6 bases, leaving 4 bases between the germline ends. The CDR3 region is CASSLVFNEQFF. CDR3 coding DNA: TGTGCCAGCAGCTTAGTTTTCAATGAGCAGTTCTTC. The full variable domain, completed using reference TRBV7-9 and TRBJ2-1, is DTGVSQNPRHKITKRGQNVTFRCDPISEHNRLYWYRQTLGQGPEFLTYFQNEAQLEKSRLLSDRFSAERPKGSFSTLEIQRTEQGDSAMYLCASSLVFNEQFFGPGTRLTVL.

The CDR3 DNA follows: TGTGCCAGCAGCCCGGTGTGGGGGGATGCATCCTTCTACGAGCAGTACGTC. The encoded protein is CASSPVWGDASFYEQYV. V and J are TRBV5-5 and TRBJ2-7; weak D call: TRBD2 (6 bases). V was pared by 4 bases and J by 3 bases, with 23 bases between. The CDR3 sequence is 17 residues long. Germline CDR1 and CDR2: SGHKS and YYEKEE (reference sequence).

The chain recombines TRBV12-3 or TRBV12-4 with TRBJ1-5; perhaps TRBD1 as D (5 bases). This CDR3 has 18 residues. V lost 5 bases to trimming and J lost 2 bases, with 22 bases between them. CDR3 in DNA: TGTGCCAGCAGTCCCCTGGGCTGGGGCTCTTCCGGCAATCAGCCCCAGCATTTT. The encoded protein is CASSPLGWGSSGNQPQHF.

This clonotype was counted only a few times. The rearrangement joins TRBV5-1 to TRBJ2-7; 8 bases are shared with TRBD1. Germline trimming cut 7 bases from V and 5 bases from J; bases unmatched to any gene: 8. This CDR3 has 13 amino acids. Germline V gives CDR1 SGHRS, CDR2 YFSETQ. The CDR3 loop reads CASGQGVTNEQYF. In DNA, the CDR3 is TGCGCCAGCGGACAGGGCGTTACGAACGAGCAGTACTTC.

This clonotype was seen many times. V is TRBV4-1 and J is TRBJ1-2; tentatively, D is TRBD1 (5 bases). With 1 base removed from V and 4 bases from J, the gap between germline ends came to 16 bases. Germline V gene data show CDR1 as MGHRA and CDR2 as YSYEKL. The CDR3 extends over 16 amino acids. The CDR3 loop is CASSQVGGIVSYGYTF. The CDR3 nucleotides read TGCGCCAGCAGCCAAGTTGGGGGAATCGTTTCCTATGGCTACACCTTC.

Written as DNA, the CDR3 is TGTGCCATCAGTGAGTTAGAATGGAGGGCGGAGACACAGGGACAGCAAGGCCCAGATACGCAGTATTTT. It specifies CAISELEWRAETQGQQGPDTQYF. The chain uses TRBV10-3 and TRBJ2-3, with D possibly matching TRBD1 (7 bases). The CDR3 sequence is 23 residues long. The germline V gene has CDR1 ENHRY and CDR2 SYGVKD. V gave up 1 base and J gave up 4 bases, with 36 bases separating them.

The V and J genes are TRBV7-9 and TRBJ2-1; tentatively, D is TRBD2 (6 bases). The V end lost 5 bases, the J end lost 9 bases, and 14 bases lay between the germline ends. This CDR3 is built from 13 residues. Germline V gene data show CDR1 as SEHNR and CDR2 as FQNEAQ (reference sequence). As DNA, the CDR3 is TGTGCCAGCAGCCCCTCCTCTAGCGTTGAGCAGTTCTTC. It codes for CASSPSSSVEQFF.

With regard to this clonotype: This may come from a read error, since a much larger clone is one base off. The chain joins TRBV12-3 or TRBV12-4 to TRBJ2-5, with 9 bases matching TRBD2. CDR3 size: 15 residues. The V and J ends lost 5 bases and 0 bases, in that order; junction bases with no gene match: 4. CDR3 nucleotide sequence: TGTGCCAGCAGTCTCCTAGCGGGGAACCAAGAGACCCAGTACTTC. It encodes CASSLLAGNQETQYF.